This T cell receptor (beta chain) was sequenced during a study of OX40 agonist ivuxolimab in advanced cancers. This CDR3 contains 12 residues. Germline V CDR1 and CDR2: MNHNS, SASEGT. With V trimmed by 6 bases and J by 6 bases, 3 bases remained unmatched. Generated by immunoSEQ multiplex PCR, the TCRdb table keeps only in-frame clones and is missing some. The sample includes tens of thousands of clones, around 93% seen only once; the top ten take roughly 19%. V is TRBV6-1 and J is TRBJ2-5, with 8 bases fitting TRBD2. The source material was CD4+ or CD8+ T cells sorted from blood, sampled in a trial of the OX40 agonist ivuxolimab. The receptor was derived from an adult with an advanced solid tumor such as melanoma, head and neck, liver or kidney cancer. The CDR3 loop is CASSGLAKTQYF. For the CDR3, the DNA is TGTGCCAGCAGCGGACTAGCCAAGACCCAGTACTTC.